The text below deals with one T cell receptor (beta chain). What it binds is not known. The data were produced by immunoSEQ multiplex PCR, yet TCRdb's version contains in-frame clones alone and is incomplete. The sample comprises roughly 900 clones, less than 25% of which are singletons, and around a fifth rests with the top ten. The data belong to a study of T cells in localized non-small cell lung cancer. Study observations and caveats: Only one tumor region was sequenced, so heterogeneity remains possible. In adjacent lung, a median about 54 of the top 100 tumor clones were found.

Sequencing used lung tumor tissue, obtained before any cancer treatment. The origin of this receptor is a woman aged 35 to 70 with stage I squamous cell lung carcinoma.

DNA for the CDR3: TGTGCCTGGAGTGACGGGAGGGGCCGTAGTCAGCCCCAGCATTTT. It yields the protein CAWSDGRGRSQPQHF. V usage is TRBV30 and J usage is TRBJ1-5; D perhaps matches TRBD1 (5 bases). There are 15 residues in the CDR3. Trimming left V 1 base short and J 6 bases short, with 16 bases between. The germline CDR1 and CDR2 sequences are GTSNPN and SVGIG (reference sequence).